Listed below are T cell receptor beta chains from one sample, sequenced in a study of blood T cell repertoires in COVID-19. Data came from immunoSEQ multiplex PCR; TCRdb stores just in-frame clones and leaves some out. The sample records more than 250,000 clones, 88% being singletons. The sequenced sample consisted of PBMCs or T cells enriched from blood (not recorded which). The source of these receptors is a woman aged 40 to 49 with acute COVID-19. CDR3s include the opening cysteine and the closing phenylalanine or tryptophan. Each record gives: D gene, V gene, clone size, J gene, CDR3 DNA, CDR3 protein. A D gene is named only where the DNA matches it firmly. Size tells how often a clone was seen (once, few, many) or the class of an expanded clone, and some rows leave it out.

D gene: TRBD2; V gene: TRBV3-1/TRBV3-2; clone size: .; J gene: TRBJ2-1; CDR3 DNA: TGTGCCAGCAGGTTGGGACTAGCAGGGCACAATGAGCAGTTCTTC; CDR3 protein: CASRLGLAGHNEQFF
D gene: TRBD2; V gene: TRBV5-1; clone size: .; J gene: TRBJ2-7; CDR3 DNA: TGCGCCAGCAGCTTGCGGACTAGCGGCTACGAGCAGTACTTC; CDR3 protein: CASSLRTSGYEQYF
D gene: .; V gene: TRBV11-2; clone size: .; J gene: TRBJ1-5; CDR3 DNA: TGTGCCAAGGGGGATAATAGCAATCAGCCCCAGCATTTT; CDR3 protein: CAKGDNSNQPQHF
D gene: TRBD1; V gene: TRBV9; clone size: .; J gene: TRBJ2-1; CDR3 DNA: TGTGCCAGCAGCCCTCGTCGGGACAGCCTCACCTACAATGAGCAGTTCTTC; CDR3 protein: CASSPRRDSLTYNEQFF
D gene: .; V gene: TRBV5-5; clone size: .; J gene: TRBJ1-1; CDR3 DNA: TGTGCCAGCAGGATTGAAAGGGGCACTGAAGCTTTCTTT; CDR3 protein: CASRIERGTEAFF
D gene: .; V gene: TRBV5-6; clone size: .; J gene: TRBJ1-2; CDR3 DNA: TGTGCCAGCAGCTTGGGACAGCTCTATGGCTACACCTTC; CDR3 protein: CASSLGQLYGYTF
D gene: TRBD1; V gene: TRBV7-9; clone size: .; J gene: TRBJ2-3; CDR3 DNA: TGTGCCAGCAGCTTACACAGACAGGGGAGACGATATACGCAGTATTTT; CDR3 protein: CASSLHRQGRRYTQYF
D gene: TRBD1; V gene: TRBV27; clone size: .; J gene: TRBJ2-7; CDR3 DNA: TGTGCCAGCAGTCGACAGGGGGCCTACGAGCAGTACTTC; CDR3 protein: CASSRQGAYEQYF
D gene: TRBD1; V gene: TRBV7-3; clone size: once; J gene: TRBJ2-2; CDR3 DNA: TGTGCCAGCAGCGGACAGGGGGGCACCGGGGAGCTGTTTTTT; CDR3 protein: CASSGQGGTGELFF
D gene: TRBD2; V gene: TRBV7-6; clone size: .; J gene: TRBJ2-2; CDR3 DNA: TGTGCCAGCAGCCCAGAGCCCCCAGGGAGGGTCACCGGGGAGCTGTTTTTT; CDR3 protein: CASSPEPPGRVTGELFF
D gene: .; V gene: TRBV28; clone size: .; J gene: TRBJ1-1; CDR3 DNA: TGTGCCAGCAGTTTAGGTCAGGGTTTTCGCACTGAAGCTTTCTTT; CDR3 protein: CASSLGQGFRTEAFF
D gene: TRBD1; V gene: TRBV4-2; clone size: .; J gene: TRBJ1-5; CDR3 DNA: TGTGCCAGCAGCCAAGGGGGGACAGTTTATAGCAATCAGCCCCAGCATTTT; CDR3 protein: CASSQGGTVYSNQPQHF
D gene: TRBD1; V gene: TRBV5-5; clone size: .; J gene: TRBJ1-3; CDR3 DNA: TGTGCCAGCAGCTTGGGGCCGGGACAGGGACTAAACACCATATATTTT; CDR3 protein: CASSLGPGQGLNTIYF
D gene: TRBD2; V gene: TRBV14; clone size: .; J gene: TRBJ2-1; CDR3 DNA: TGTGCCAGCAGCCAATATAGCGGGAGGGCCTCTGAGCAGTTCTTC; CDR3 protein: CASSQYSGRASEQFF
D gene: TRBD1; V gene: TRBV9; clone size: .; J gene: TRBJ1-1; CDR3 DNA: TGTGCCAGCAGCGGTACCGGGACAGTGAACACTGAAGCTTTCTTT; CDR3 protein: CASSGTGTVNTEAFF
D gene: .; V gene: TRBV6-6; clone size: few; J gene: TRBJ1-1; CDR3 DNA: TGTGCCAGCAGTCTTCATGGGGATACTAGCATGAACACTGAAGCTTTCTTT; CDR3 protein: CASSLHGDTSMNTEAFF
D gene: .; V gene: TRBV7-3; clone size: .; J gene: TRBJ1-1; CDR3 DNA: TGTGCCAGCAGCCTGCGAACAGTGAACACTGAAGCTTTCTTT; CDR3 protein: CASSLRTVNTEAFF
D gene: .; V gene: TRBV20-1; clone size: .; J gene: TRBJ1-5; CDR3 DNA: TGCAGTGCTAGTCTTGCAGGGCCCGGCAATCAGCCCCAGCATTTT; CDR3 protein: CSASLAGPGNQPQHF
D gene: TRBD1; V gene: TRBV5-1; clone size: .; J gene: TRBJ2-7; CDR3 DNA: TGCGCCAGCCGAGGACAGGGGGAGTACGAGCAGTACTTC; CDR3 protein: CASRGQGEYEQYF
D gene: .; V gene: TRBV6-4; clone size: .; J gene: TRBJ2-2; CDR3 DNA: TGTGCCAGCAGTGACTTTTTCAGGGGCCTTACGAACACCGGGGAGCTGTTTTTT; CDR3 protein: CASSDFFRGLTNTGELFF
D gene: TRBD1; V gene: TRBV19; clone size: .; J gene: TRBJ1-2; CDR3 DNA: TGTGCCAGTAGCAAAGACAGGGGAGAACGCTACACCTTC; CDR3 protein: CASSKDRGERYTF
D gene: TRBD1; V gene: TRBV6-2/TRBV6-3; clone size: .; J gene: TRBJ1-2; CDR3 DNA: TGTGCCAGCAGCCGGACCGGGACAGGGGGTGGCTATGGCTACACCTTC; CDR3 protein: CASSRTGTGGGYGYTF
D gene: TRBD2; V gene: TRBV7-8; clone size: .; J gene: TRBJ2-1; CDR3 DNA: TGTGCCAGCAGCTTATCATTTGCGGGAGGCCCCTACAATGAGCAGTTCTTC; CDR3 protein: CASSLSFAGGPYNEQFF
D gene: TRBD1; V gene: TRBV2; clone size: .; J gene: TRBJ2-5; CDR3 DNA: TGTGCCAGCAGAACCGGGACAGGGGTAGAGACCCAGTACTTC; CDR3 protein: CASRTGTGVETQYF
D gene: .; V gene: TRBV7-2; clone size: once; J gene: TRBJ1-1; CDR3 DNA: TGTGCCAGCAGCTTACGCGGCAGGAACACTGAAGCTTTCTTT; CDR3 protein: CASSLRGRNTEAFF